The source of this T cell receptor (beta chain) is a study of cytomegalovirus exposure and HLA in healthy donors. Whole-study findings and limits: Earlier analysis looked at TCR beta V segments, and most were productive about 87% or about 30% of the time. Accurate prediction of HLA-A and HLA-B alleles (for most subjects) was reportedly achieved from TCR beta sequences. Most TCR sequences were rare, but some public TCRs occurred in many donors. Reported results showed that the classifier diagnosed cytomegalovirus status with high specificity and sensitivity.

PCR involved 60 Vbeta and 13 Jbeta primers. Profiled with immunoSEQ multiplex PCR; TCRdb holds only in-frame clones, not every one. In the table there are roughly 130,000 clones, approximately 80% of which are singletons. In germline, CDR1 is SQVTM, CDR2 ANQGSEA. The CDR3 loop spans 18 amino acids. Trimming stripped 4 bases from V and 1 base from J, with 23 bases between. On this clone itself: Its target is unknown.

This TCR was recovered from a man in his late teens or twenties in good health and CMV-seronegative. This chain connects TRBV29-1 to TRBJ2-1, with TRBD1 as a possible D gene (6 bases). What was sequenced was PBMCs. The CDR3 DNA is TGCAGCGTTGTTAGGATCTTGACCGGTGGACAGTCCTACAATGAGCAGTTCTTC. It encodes CSVVRILTGGQSYNEQFF.